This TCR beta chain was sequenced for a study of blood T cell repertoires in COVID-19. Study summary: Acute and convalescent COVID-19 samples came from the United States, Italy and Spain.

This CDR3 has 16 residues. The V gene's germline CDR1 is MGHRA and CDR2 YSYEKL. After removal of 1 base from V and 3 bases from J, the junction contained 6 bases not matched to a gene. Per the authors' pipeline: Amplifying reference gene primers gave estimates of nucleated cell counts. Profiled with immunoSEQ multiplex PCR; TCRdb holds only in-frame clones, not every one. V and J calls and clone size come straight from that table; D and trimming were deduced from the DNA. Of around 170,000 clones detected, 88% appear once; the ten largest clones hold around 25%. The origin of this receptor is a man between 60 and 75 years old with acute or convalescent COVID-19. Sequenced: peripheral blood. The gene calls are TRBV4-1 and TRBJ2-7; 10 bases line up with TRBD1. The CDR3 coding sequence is TGCGCCAGCAGCCAAGGGACGGGACAGGGGTTCTACGAGCAGTACTTC. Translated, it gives CASSQGTGQGFYEQYF.